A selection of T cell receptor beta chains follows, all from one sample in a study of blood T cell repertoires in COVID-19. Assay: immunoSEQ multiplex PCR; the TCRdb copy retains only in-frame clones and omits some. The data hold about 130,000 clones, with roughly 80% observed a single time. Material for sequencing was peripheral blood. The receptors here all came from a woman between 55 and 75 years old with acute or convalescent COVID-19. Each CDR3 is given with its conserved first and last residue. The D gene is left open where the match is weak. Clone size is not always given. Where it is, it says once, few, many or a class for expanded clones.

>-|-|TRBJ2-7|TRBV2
CASSEVGGLSYEQYF
TGTGCCAGCAGTGAAGTGGGCGGACTCTCCTACGAGCAGTACTTC
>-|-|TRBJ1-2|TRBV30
CAWSEHLDYGYTF
TGTGCCTGGAGTGAGCATCTTGACTATGGCTACACCTTC
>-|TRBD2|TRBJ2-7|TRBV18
CASSPGTTVYEQYF
TGTGCCAGCTCACCCGGGACTACGGTCTACGAGCAGTACTTC
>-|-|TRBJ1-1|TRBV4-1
CASSQGTRGGLDTEAFF
TGCGCCAGCAGCCAAGGGACCCGGGGGGGCCTCGACACTGAAGCTTTCTTT
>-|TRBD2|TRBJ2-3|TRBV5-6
CASSQTSGGAGTQYF
TGTGCCAGCAGCCAGACTAGCGGGGGGGCAGGTACGCAGTATTTT
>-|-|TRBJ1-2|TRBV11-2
CASSPPLGYTF
TGTGCCAGCAGCCCCCCCCTGGGCTACACCTTC
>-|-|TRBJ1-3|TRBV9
CASSVVGGLGNTIYF
TGTGCCAGCAGCGTAGTTGGGGGACTTGGAAACACCATATATTTT
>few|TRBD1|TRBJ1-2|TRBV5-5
CASSLGGGGGYTF
TGTGCCAGCAGCTTGGGAGGGGGCGGAGGCTACACCTTC
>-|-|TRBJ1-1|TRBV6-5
CASSLQGSTEAFF
TGTGCCAGCAGTTTGCAGGGAAGCACTGAAGCTTTCTTT
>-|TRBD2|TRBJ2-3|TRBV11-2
CASRRTRFTDTQYF
TGTGCCAGCAGACGGACTAGGTTTACAGATACGCAGTATTTT
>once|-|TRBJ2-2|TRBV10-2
CASSESLTGRTGELFF
TGCGCCAGCAGTGAGTCGTTGACAGGGAGGACCGGGGAGCTGTTTTTT
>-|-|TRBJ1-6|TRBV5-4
CASSRSEGRGSPLHF
TGTGCCAGCAGCCGGTCAGAGGGAAGAGGATCACCCCTCCACTTT
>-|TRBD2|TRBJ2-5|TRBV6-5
CASSSLTSGQQETQYF
TGTGCCAGCAGTTCCCTGACTAGCGGGCAGCAGGAGACCCAGTACTTC
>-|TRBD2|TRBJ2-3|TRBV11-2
CASSLMGLAGHGDTQYF
TGTGCCAGCAGCTTAATGGGACTAGCGGGGCATGGGGATACGCAGTATTTT
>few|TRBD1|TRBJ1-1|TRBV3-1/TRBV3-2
CASSQDWDRAGTEAFF
TGTGCCAGCAGCCAAGATTGGGACAGGGCCGGCACTGAAGCTTTCTTT
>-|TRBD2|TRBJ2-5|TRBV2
CASSGRTSGEETQYF
TGTGCCAGCAGTGGACGGACTAGCGGGGAAGAGACCCAGTACTTC
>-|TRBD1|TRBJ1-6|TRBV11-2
CASSLRGQGNSPLHF
TGTGCCAGCAGCTTAAGGGGACAGGGGAATTCACCCCTCCACTTT
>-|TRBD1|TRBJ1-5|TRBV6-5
CASRQYRGLGQPQHF
TGTGCCAGCAGACAATACAGGGGGCTGGGACAGCCCCAGCATTTT
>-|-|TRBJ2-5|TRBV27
CASSFSQGGETQYF
TGTGCCAGCAGTTTCTCGCAGGGTGGAGAGACCCAGTACTTC
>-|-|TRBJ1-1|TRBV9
CASSDIGGPTEAFF
TGTGCCAGCAGTGACATTGGGGGCCCCACTGAAGCTTTCTTT
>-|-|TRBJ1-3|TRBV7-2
CASSSYGGSGNTIYF
TGTGCCAGCAGCTCCTACGGGGGGTCTGGAAACACCATATATTTT
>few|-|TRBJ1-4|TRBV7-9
CASSSGWTNEKLFF
TGTGCCAGCAGCTCCGGGTGGACTAATGAAAAACTGTTTTTT
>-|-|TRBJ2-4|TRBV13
CASSLYQGTKNIQYF
TGTGCCAGCAGCCTCTACCAGGGGACCAAAAACATTCAGTACTTC
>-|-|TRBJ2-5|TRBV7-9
CASSLDGDYQETQYF
TGTGCCAGCAGCTTAGATGGGGACTACCAAGAGACCCAGTACTTC
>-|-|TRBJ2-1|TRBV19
CASGDFSWDEQFF
TGTGCCAGTGGGGACTTTTCTTGGGATGAGCAGTTCTTC
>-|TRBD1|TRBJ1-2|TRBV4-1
CASSQDEWDRGGGYTF
TGCGCCAGCAGCCAAGACGAATGGGACAGGGGAGGTGGCTACACCTTC
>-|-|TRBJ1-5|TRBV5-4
CASSFQGIEPQHF
TGTGCCAGCAGCTTCCAGGGGATTGAACCCCAGCATTTT
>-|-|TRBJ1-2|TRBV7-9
CASSSPTALNYGYTF
TGTGCCAGCAGCTCCCCGACAGCCCTTAACTATGGCTACACCTTC
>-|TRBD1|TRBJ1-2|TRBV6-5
CASTPGDRSDGYTF
TGTGCCAGCACCCCGGGGGACAGGTCGGATGGCTACACCTTC
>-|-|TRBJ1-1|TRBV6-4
CARPHWARNTEAFF
TGTGCCAGGCCTCACTGGGCGCGGAACACTGAAGCTTTCTTT
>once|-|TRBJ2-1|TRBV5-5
CASSSRDLYNEQFF
TGTGCCAGCAGCTCCCGGGACTTGTACAATGAGCAGTTCTTC
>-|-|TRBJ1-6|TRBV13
CASSLRESPLHF
TGTGCCAGCAGCTTACGGGAGTCACCCCTCCACTTT
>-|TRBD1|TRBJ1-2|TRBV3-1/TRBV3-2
CASSQSREGQVIPGYTF
TGTGCCAGCAGCCAATCAAGGGAGGGACAGGTAATCCCTGGCTACACCTTC
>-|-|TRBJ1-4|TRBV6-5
CASSSDRILEKLFF
TGTGCCAGCAGTTCCGACAGGATTCTCGAAAAACTGTTTTTT
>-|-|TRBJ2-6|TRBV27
CASSNRLFGISGANVLTF
TGTGCCAGCAGTAACCGACTCTTCGGAATCTCTGGGGCCAACGTCCTGACTTTC
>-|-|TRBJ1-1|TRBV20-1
CSASQSWQVKAFF
TGCAGTGCTAGTCAATCTTGGCAGGTGAAAGCTTTCTTT
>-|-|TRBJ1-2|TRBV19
CASSMPTGGGRRQYGYTF
TGTGCCAGTAGTATGCCTACGGGGGGAGGACGCAGGCAGTATGGCTACACCTTC
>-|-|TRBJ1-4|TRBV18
CASSPKRDEKLFF
TGTGCCAGCTCACCCAAGAGAGATGAAAAACTGTTTTTT
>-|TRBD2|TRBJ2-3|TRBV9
CASSGRSGGNQDTQYF
TGTGCCAGCAGCGGAAGGAGCGGGGGGAATCAAGATACGCAGTATTTT
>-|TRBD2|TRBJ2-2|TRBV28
CASSFSSGGHNPNTGELFF
TGTGCCAGCAGTTTTTCGAGCGGGGGCCACAATCCGAACACCGGGGAGCTGTTTTTT
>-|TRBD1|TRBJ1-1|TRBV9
CASSLNQGAQAFF
TGTGCCAGCAGCCTGAACCAGGGGGCACAAGCTTTCTTT